This entry lists 32 T cell receptor beta chains sequenced from one sample in a study of T-cell memory formation after mild COVID-19. TCRdb itself ran the 5' RACE reads through MiXCR, one entry per CDR3 protein. The sample includes under 200,000 distinct CDR3 sequences, around 13% of them seen just once. Sequencing was done on a sample of PBMCs or a T cell subset sorted from them (not recorded which). The receptor source for this set is a man aged 18 to 30 who had mild COVID-19 (a few samples of this study predate the infection). Cell type and time point are not known.

The chain combines TRBV7-2 with TRBJ2-4, with D perhaps assigned TRBD1 or TRBD2 (5 bases each). This CDR3 is 15 amino acids long. Per the germline V gene, CDR1 is SGHTA and CDR2 is FQGNSA. V was trimmed by 5 bases and J by 1 base, leaving 12 bases between them. CDR3 bases: TGTGCCAGCAGCGTGGCAGGGACGGCCAAAAACATTCAGTACTTC. The encoded protein is CASSVAGTAKNIQYF.

This clonotype was seen only a few times. The chain recombines TRBV28 with TRBJ1-1, with 8 bases lining up with TRBD1. Germline trimming cut 11 bases from V and 2 bases from J; bases unmatched to any gene: 4. The germline CDR1 and CDR2 sequences are MDHEN and SYDVKM. The CDR3 is 12 amino acids. The CDR3 loop is CACGQGNTEAFF. CDR3 DNA: TGTGCCTGCGGACAGGGCAACACTGAAGCTTTCTTT.

This clonotype came up a few times. The V call is TRBV7-9, the J call TRBJ1-6; D might be TRBD1 (5 bases). The CDR3 is 14 amino acids. CDR1 SEHNR and CDR2 FQNEAQ come from the germline V gene (reference sequence). V lost 2 bases, J lost 10 bases, and 12 bases lay in between. Written as DNA, the CDR3 is TGTGCCAGCAGCTTACGTCAGGGTAAATCACCCCTCCACTTT. Encoded protein: CASSLRQGKSPLHF.

V gene TRBV7-9 combines with J gene TRBJ2-5; D not certain. Per germline, CDR1 SEHNR and CDR2 FQNEAQ (reference sequence). The V end lost 3 bases, the J end lost 5 bases, and 10 bases lay between the germline ends. The CDR3 is 13 amino acids. The CDR3 here is CASSLIDGETQYF. The DNA for the CDR3 is TGTGCCAGCAGCTTGATCGACGGGGAGACCCAGTACTTC.

The chain employs TRBV7-2 and TRBJ2-5, with TRBD1 matching 8 bases. Germline CDR1 and CDR2: SGHTA and FQGNSA. The CDR3 is 16 residues long. J gave up 4 bases and V 3 bases, and 10 bases lay outside the gene matches. The CDR3 here is CASSFNPGQGGETQYF. In nucleotides, the CDR3 is TGTGCCAGCAGCTTCAACCCCGGACAGGGTGGAGAGACCCAGTACTTC.

Only a few counts were recorded for this clonotype. This chain uses TRBV7-2 with TRBJ2-3; 8 bases map to TRBD1. CDR1 SGHTA and CDR2 FQGNSA come from the germline V gene. The CDR3 runs to 14 residues. V lost 5 bases, J lost 3 bases, and 4 bases stayed unmatched. CDR3 coding DNA: TGTGCCAGCAGCATCCAGGGGGCAACAGATACGCAGTATTTT. This sequence encodes CASSIQGATDTQYF.

This clonotype was detected only a few times. The gene calls are TRBV12-3 or TRBV12-4 and TRBJ2-4; D may be TRBD1 (5 bases). This CDR3 contains 13 residues. Trimming cost V 1 base and J 9 bases, with 10 bases left between them. The CDR3 sequence: CASSLGQGIIQYF. Here the CDR3 DNA reads TGTGCCAGCAGTTTAGGCCAGGGAATCATTCAGTACTTC.

The rearrangement joins TRBV20-1 to TRBJ2-3; D unresolved. From germline, CDR1 is DFQATT and CDR2 SNEGSKA (reference sequence). The CDR3 loop spans 15 amino acids. V shed 0 bases and J shed 2 bases, with 12 bases lying between them. The CDR3 DNA reads TGCAGTGCTAGAGAGGGTAGAACTACCACAGATACGCAGTATTTT. Its translation: CSAREGRTTTDTQYF.

The table lists this clonotype with a few counts. V usage is TRBV6-2 or TRBV6-3 and J usage is TRBJ2-1; no reliable D call. V dropped 0 bases and J dropped 13 bases, with 7 bases sitting between them. Germline V gives CDR1 MNHEY, CDR2 SVGEGT. CDR3 size: 11 residues. CDR3 DNA sequence: TGTGCCAGCAGTTACTCGACCTTCCAGTTCTTC. Its protein is CASSYSTFQFF.

This clonotype was detected a few times. The rearrangement joins TRBV7-9 to TRBJ2-5; the D is unclear. Trimming removed 1 base from V and 7 bases from J, with 13 bases in between. Germline V CDR1 and CDR2: SEHNR, FQNEAQ (reference sequence). The CDR3 is made up of 14 amino acids. CDR3 DNA sequence: TGTGCCAGCAGCTTAGGTGGCCTTATGGGGACCCAGTACTTC. Its translation: CASSLGGLMGTQYF.

This clonotype was seen only a few times. This chain uses TRBV10-3 with TRBJ2-5; the D call may be TRBD1 or TRBD2 (6 bases each). Trimming removed 6 bases from V and 4 bases from J, with 15 bases in between. CDR1 is ENHRY, CDR2 SYGVKD, per germline. The CDR3 has 14 amino acids. The CDR3 DNA sequence: TGTGCCATCAGCGAGGGGGAGGTTCGAGAGACCCAGTACTTC. As protein: CAISEGEVRETQYF.

This clonotype appeared a single time. This chain's CDR3 is CASSVAGLNTGELFF. The CDR3 nucleotides are TGTGCCAGCAGCGTAGCAGGGCTGAACACCGGGGAGCTGTTTTTT. This chain uses TRBV9 with TRBJ2-2, with D possibly matching TRBD1 (5 bases). Between the trimmed V and J ends, which lost 0 bases and 1 base, there was a span of 7 bases. The CDR3 is made up of 15 amino acids. CDR1 and CDR2 from the germline V gene are SGDLS and YYNGEE.

The chain carries TRBV28 and TRBJ1-5, with 8 bases identical to TRBD1. The CDR3 covers 15 residues. Germline lookup yields CDR1 MDHEN and CDR2 SYDVKM. The junction had 11 bases not matched to a gene; V was cut back by 6 bases and J by 7 bases. CDR3 amino acids: CASSLPRQGNQPQHF. The CDR3 coding sequence is TGTGCCAGCAGCTTACCCCGACAGGGGAACCAGCCCCAGCATTTT.

This clonotype has ten or more counts. V and J are TRBV20-1 and TRBJ1-5, with a weak D call TRBD1 (6 bases). Per germline, CDR1 DFQATT and CDR2 SNEGSKA (reference sequence). The germline V and J ends were trimmed by 0 bases and 15 bases, with 24 bases remaining between them. The CDR3 has 15 residues. CDR3 nucleotides: TGCAGTGCTAGAGATCATACAGGGAGGGCAGCCGGTTCGCATTTT. Translation gives CSARDHTGRAAGSHF.

This clonotype was counted at least ten times. The chain couples TRBV12-3 or TRBV12-4 to TRBJ1-4; weak D call: TRBD1 (5 bases). V lost 6 bases and J 3 bases, leaving 14 bases between the germline ends. There are 15 residues in the CDR3. The CDR3 DNA reads as TGTGCCAGCAGATCCCAGGGAAGAGCTAATGAAAAACTGTTTTTT. It is translated as CASRSQGRANEKLFF.

J is TRBJ2-7 and V is TRBV11-2; 11 nucleotides match TRBD2. The germline gives CDR1 SGHAT, CDR2 FQNNGV. V shed 5 bases, J shed 3 bases, and the junction held 3 bases outside the gene matches. CDR3 length equals 14 residues. The CDR3 here is CASSLAGGNYEQYF. The CDR3 region has the DNA TGTGCCAGCAGCCTAGCGGGGGGTAACTACGAGCAGTACTTC.

This clonotype has at least ten counts. The chain combines TRBV5-5 with TRBJ1-5, with D unresolved. V lost 1 base and J 7 bases, leaving 18 bases between the germline ends. The CDR3 is 16 residues long. Germline-derived CDR1 and CDR2 are SGHKS and YYEKEE (reference sequence). The CDR3 nucleotides are TGTGCCAGCAGCTTGATTGTGGCAGCTCGAGGGCAGCCCCAGCATTTT. It encodes CASSLIVAARGQPQHF.

This clonotype was seen a few times. The rearrangement joins TRBV3-1 to TRBJ2-7; 9 bases agree with TRBD1. This CDR3 comprises 15 residues. V gave up 3 bases and J gave up 6 bases; unmatched junction bases: 9. From germline, CDR1 is LGHDT and CDR2 YNNKEL (reference sequence). Here the CDR3 reads CASSQGDRVASEQYV. In DNA form, the CDR3 reads TGTGCCAGCAGCCAGGGGGACAGGGTAGCTTCCGAGCAGTACGTC.

The rearrangement joins TRBV5-1 to TRBJ2-7, with 7 bases that match TRBD1. The trim removed 4 bases at V and 2 bases at J, leaving 12 bases unmatched. The CDR3 length is 16 residues. CDR1 and CDR2 (germline): SGHRS, YFSETQ. For the CDR3, the DNA is TGCGCCAGCAGCCGAGGGGATGGACAGGCGACCTACGAGCAGTACTTC. Translating gives CASSRGDGQATYEQYF.

The table lists this clonotype with a few counts. The junction shows a germline mismatch at one end, possibly a read error. The gene calls are TRBV2 and TRBJ2-5; D is unresolved. From germline, CDR1 is SNHLY and CDR2 FYNNEI. This CDR3 has 10 residues. CDR3 in DNA: TGTGCCAGCAGTGAAGGGACCGCCAACTTC. This sequence encodes CASSEGTANF.

The chain has TRBV12-3 or TRBV12-4 and TRBJ2-6; possible D gene TRBD1, 5 bases. V dropped 6 bases and J dropped 2 bases, with 17 bases sitting between them. The CDR3 is 17 residues long. The CDR3 DNA reads as TGTGCCAGCAGCAATCCCAGGGTTGAGGCTGGGGCCAACGTCCTGACTTTC. Encoded protein: CASSNPRVEAGANVLTF.

The chain recombines TRBV2 with TRBJ2-2; D assignment may be TRBD1 or TRBD2 (5 bases each). The CDR3 runs to 14 residues. Trimming cost V 6 bases and J 1 base, with 9 bases left between them. CDR1 is SNHLY, CDR2 FYNNEI, per germline. In DNA form, the CDR3 reads TGTGCCAGCAGCGGGACCGTGAACACCGGGGAGCTGTTTTTT. The encoded protein is CASSGTVNTGELFF.

V is TRBV7-2 and J is TRBJ1-1; 8 bases line up with TRBD1. Germline values: CDR1 SGHTA, CDR2 FQGNSA. Unmatched junction bases numbered 4, after V lost 0 bases and J lost 4 bases. This CDR3 comprises 15 residues. CDR3 sequence reads: CASSLAPGQVTEAFF. Written as DNA, the CDR3 is TGTGCCAGCAGCTTAGCCCCGGGACAGGTCACTGAAGCTTTCTTT.

The chain joins TRBV2 to TRBJ2-7; 8 bases agree with TRBD1. Trimming removed 4 bases from V and 1 base from J; junction bases left unmatched: 6. CDR1 is SNHLY and CDR2 is FYNNEI in the germline V gene. This CDR3 contains 15 residues. CDR3 region: CASSAHGQGSYEQYV. The CDR3 region has the DNA TGTGCCAGCAGTGCCCATGGACAGGGATCCTACGAGCAGTACGTC.

The chain has TRBV12-3 or TRBV12-4 and TRBJ2-2; the match to TRBD1 covers 11 bases. CDR3 length equals 15 residues. V shed 4 bases and J 5 bases; nucleotides not matched to a gene: 3. The CDR3 DNA follows: TGTGCCAGCAGTTCCCGGGACAGGGGGACCGGGGAGCTGTTTTTT. It is translated as CASSSRDRGTGELFF.

There are a few counts of this clonotype. The V call is TRBV28, the J call TRBJ1-2; D is possibly TRBD1 (6 bases). This CDR3 has 13 amino acids. Germline V CDR1 and CDR2: MDHEN, SYDVKM. Trimming removed 4 bases at V and 8 bases at J, with 14 bases between. CDR3 DNA sequence: TGTGCCAGCAGTTCCGGGACATTACGCGGCTACACCTTC. Translation gives CASSSGTLRGYTF.

J is TRBJ2-1 and V is TRBV6-5, with D possibly matching TRBD1 (5 bases). V dropped 0 bases and J dropped 3 bases, with 15 bases sitting between them. The germline V gene has CDR1 MNHEY and CDR2 SVGAGI. The length of the CDR3 is 17 residues. This CDR3 reads CASSYSNKAQGYNEQFF. As DNA, the CDR3 is TGTGCCAGCAGTTACTCGAATAAGGCCCAGGGCTACAATGAGCAGTTCTTC.

The chain is built from TRBV29-1 and TRBJ2-3; perhaps TRBD1 as D (6 bases). The V gene lost 4 bases and the J gene lost 6 bases, with 20 bases spanning the gap. The CDR3 runs 15 residues. From germline, CDR1 is SQVTM and CDR2 ANQGSEA. The CDR3 protein is CSVATGSIGMDTQYF. The CDR3 DNA reads as TGCAGCGTTGCGACAGGATCAATTGGGATGGATACGCAGTATTTT.

This clonotype has a count of ten or more. This chain connects TRBV6-6 to TRBJ2-3; TRBD2 matches at 9 bases. The V and J ends lost 6 bases and 1 base, in that order; junction bases with no gene match: 8. There are 16 residues in the CDR3. Per germline, CDR1 MNHNY and CDR2 SVGAGI (reference sequence). The CDR3, as DNA: TGTGCCAGCAGATCCGGTCTAGCGGGGCGCACAGATACGCAGTATTTT. This gives the protein CASRSGLAGRTDTQYF.

The V call is TRBV5-1, the J call TRBJ1-4; D gene uncertain. V was pared by 0 bases and J by 4 bases, with 7 bases between. Germline-derived CDR1 and CDR2 are SGHRS and YFSETQ. This CDR3 has 14 residues. CDR3 protein: CASSLEHHNEKLFF. The CDR3 DNA reads TGCGCCAGCAGCTTGGAACACCATAATGAAAAACTGTTTTTT.

This clonotype occurred a few times. The chain uses TRBV12-3 or TRBV12-4 and TRBJ2-5, with 9 positions matching TRBD1. CDR3 length: 15 residues. The V and J ends lost 4 bases and 3 bases, in that order; junction bases with no gene match: 6. CDR3 nucleotides: TGTGCCAGCAGTTCCCCCGGGACAGGGAAAGAGACCCAGTACTTC. It codes for CASSSPGTGKETQYF.

The chain recombines TRBV12-3 or TRBV12-4 with TRBJ2-3; TRBD1 aligns across 7 bases. The CDR3 has 14 residues. V lost 5 bases to trimming and J lost 3 bases; unmatched junction nucleotides: 5. CDR3 region: CASSTTGRTDTQYF. In DNA form, the CDR3 reads TGTGCCAGCAGTACGACAGGGCGTACAGATACGCAGTATTTT.